Each of the 7 T cell receptor beta chains below was sequenced from the same sample in a study of T cell changes during pregnancy in multiple sclerosis. Clones were sequenced by immunoSEQ multiplex PCR, and TCRdb holds only the in-frame ones, with some missing. The sample contains some 38,000 clones, around nine tenths of which appear only once. Material: CD4+ T cells from peripheral blood mononuclear cells, obtained in the second trimester of pregnancy. The source of these receptors is a female donor in good health, enrolled as a control in a pregnancy study.

This clone is a singleton in its sample. V is TRBV9 and J is TRBJ2-1; D is undetermined. Germline V gene sequence: CDR1 SGDLS, CDR2 YYNGEE. V was shortened by 3 bases and J by 0 bases, with 7 bases between the two germline ends. The CDR3 length is 14 residues. DNA of the CDR3: TGTGCCAGCAGCGCGCTAAGCTCCTACAATGAGCAGTTCTTC. It translates to CASSALSSYNEQFF.

V is TRBV7-2 and J is TRBJ1-3; D perhaps matches TRBD1 (5 bases). The germline gives CDR1 SGHTA, CDR2 FQGNSA. Between the trimmed V and J ends, which lost 5 bases and 2 bases, there was a span of 10 bases. CDR3 length equals 14 residues. The CDR3 DNA reads TGTGCCAGCAGCCAGGGATTTCCTGGAAACACCATATATTTT. Amino acid sequence: CASSQGFPGNTIYF. Looking up the rest from reference TRBV7-2 and TRBJ1-3 gives the full variable domain: GAGVSQSPSNKVTEKGKDVELRCDPISGHTALYWYRQSLGQGLEFLIYFQGNSAPDKSGLPSDRFSAERTGGSVSTLTIQRTQQEDSAVYLCASSQGFPGNTIYFGEGSWLTVV.

The rearrangement links TRBV6-4 to TRBJ1-5; no clear D gene. Germline V gene data show CDR1 as MRHNA and CDR2 as SNTAGT. V was shortened by 8 bases and J by 5 bases, with 16 bases between the two germline ends. The length of the CDR3 is 14 residues. CDR3 DNA: TGTGCCAGCGCAGTAACAAGTGGGCATCAGCCCCAGCATTTT. Amino acid sequence: CASAVTSGHQPQHF.

V is TRBV18 and J is TRBJ2-7, with a weak D call TRBD1 (5 bases). This CDR3 comprises 14 residues. V was trimmed by 3 bases and J by 5 bases, leaving 14 bases between them. In germline, CDR1 is KGHSH, CDR2 LQKENI. CDR3 DNA: TGTGCCAGCTCACCGAGTCAGGGTCAGAACGAGCAGTACTTC. The encoded protein is CASSPSQGQNEQYF.

In regard to this clone: This sample also contains other DNA sequences that code for the same CDR3. The rearrangement joins TRBV19 to TRBJ1-2; TRBD1 matches 10 bases. Germline CDR1 reads LNHDA; CDR2 reads SQIVND (reference sequence). V lost 4 bases to trimming and J lost 8 bases; unmatched junction nucleotides: 4. The CDR3 contains 13 residues. The CDR3 nucleotides are TGTGCCAGTAGTAGGGGACAGGGGAACGGCTACACCTTC. Amino acid sequence: CASSRGQGNGYTF.

The rearrangement uses TRBV7-2 and TRBJ2-1; 12 nucleotides align to TRBD2. The germline gives CDR1 SGHTA, CDR2 FQGNSA. V shed 2 bases, J shed 8 bases, and the junction held 16 bases outside the gene matches. The CDR3 contains 19 residues. The DNA of the CDR3 is TGTGCCAGCAGCTTAAAAACGGGCCGGGCTAGCGGGGGGGCTCATGAGCAGTTCTTC. Protein sequence: CASSLKTGRASGGAHEQFF.

The chain joins TRBV7-9 to TRBJ1-3; D unclear. The CDR3 consists of 14 residues. The V end lost 7 bases, the J end lost 2 bases, and 12 bases lay between the germline ends. Per the germline V gene, CDR1 is SEHNR and CDR2 is FQNEAQ (reference sequence). The CDR3 sequence is CASTTAGAGNTIYF. CDR3 nucleotide sequence: TGTGCCAGCACCACGGCCGGAGCTGGAAACACCATATATTTT.